The clone carrying this T cell receptor (beta chain) was observed many times. Its specificity is unknown. The data were taken from a study of blood T cells in healthy people across ages. Whole-study findings and limits: More naive CD4+ cells and higher diversity were found in long-lived than in aged donors. Older age coincided with a roughly linear decline in TCR beta diversity per million T cells.

Germline CDR1 MNHNY, CDR2 SVGAGI (reference sequence). There are 15 residues in the CDR3. V lost 5 bases to trimming and J lost 4 bases; unmatched junction nucleotides: 5. Next came a second PCR, run for about 6 to 12 cycles, which used a sample-barcoded 5' primer along with a J-beta primer mix. TCRdb reprocessed the 5' RACE reads via MiXCR and lists one record per CDR3 protein. The sample contains 1 million to 1.2 million distinct CDR3 sequences, approximately 38% of which appear only once. The rearrangement uses TRBV6-6 and TRBJ2-1; TRBD2 matches 10 bases. The specimen sequenced was blood. This TCR was sampled from a young man in good health. CDR3 nucleotide sequence: TGTGCCAGCAGTCAGAAGCGGGGGGGTTACAATGAGCAGTTCTTC. Protein product: CASSQKRGGYNEQFF.